The T cell receptor (beta chain) described here comes from a study of PD-1 blockade in classical Hodgkin lymphoma. Profiled with immunoSEQ multiplex PCR; TCRdb holds only in-frame clones, not every one. The table records approximately 12,000 clones, roughly 78% of them present only once. Points from the study as a whole: The baseline diversity of complete responders showed similarity to that of newly diagnosed patients.

In regard to this clone: The antigen is unknown.

The patients all showed relapse after autologous stem cell transplantation, while their brentuximab vedotin exposure varied. The CDR3 extends over 17 amino acids. V was clipped by 5 bases and J by 3 bases; unmatched bases: 9. Germline-derived CDR1 and CDR2 are SGHTA and FQGNSA. The sequences come from peripheral blood mononuclear cells (PBMCs), collected at baseline. This rearrangement joins TRBV7-2 to TRBJ2-3; the match to TRBD2 covers 12 bases. The TCR originated in a human donor with classical Hodgkin lymphoma. DNA for the CDR3: TGTGCCAGCAGCGCGACTAGCGGGAGTTTCACAACAGATACGCAGTATTTT. It specifies CASSATSGSFTTDTQYF.